Following are 3 T cell receptor beta chains from one sample sequenced in a study of blood T cell repertoires in COVID-19. TCRdb keeps only in-frame clones here, not all; method: immunoSEQ multiplex PCR. The table has about 360,000 clones, 81% seen once. The sample was peripheral blood. All receptors derive from a human donor with acute or convalescent COVID-19. The donor label of this sample is uncertain.

The V and J genes are TRBV6-6 and TRBJ1-1; possibly TRBD1 for D (5 bases). The CDR3 has 14 residues. V dropped 5 bases and J dropped 8 bases, with 18 bases sitting between them. CDR1 is MNHNY, CDR2 SVGAGI, per germline (reference sequence). CDR3 DNA sequence: TGTGCCAGCAGTACATCAGGGAGGCGTTACGAAGCTTTCTTT. This translates into CASSTSGRRYEAFF.

The chain combines TRBV5-1 with TRBJ1-1; D uncertain. The CDR3 extends over 14 amino acids. Germline loops: CDR1 SGHRS, CDR2 YFSETQ. Trimming took 6 bases from V and 4 from J, leaving 16 bases between them. CDR3 residues: CASTSSPGGTEAFF. CDR3 nucleotide sequence: TGCGCCAGCACCTCCTCCCCAGGTGGCACTGAAGCTTTCTTT.

The V gene is TRBV4-2, the J gene TRBJ1-2; 7 bases line up with TRBD1. V gave up 5 bases and J gave up 7 bases; unmatched junction bases: 7. This CDR3 is built from 13 residues. CDR1 is LGHNA, CDR2 YNFKEQ, per germline. The CDR3 coding sequence is TGTGCCAGCAGCACCGACAGGGCATGTGGCTACACCTTC. Protein sequence: CASSTDRACGYTF.